This T cell receptor (beta chain) originates from a study of T-cell reconstitution after alpha-beta-depleted transplantation in children. General study findings and limits: From newly produced T cells came most of the T-cell counts and diversity one year after transplant. Some patients' high day-60 TCRbeta diversity was traced to surviving recipient T cells and thymic progenitors. Several hundred rapidly expanded clones from non-depleted graft cells reportedly supplied alpha-beta T cells about two months post-transplant.

In its sample, this clonotype was seen a few times. Its antigen is unknown. It was with unique molecular identifiers that the TCRbeta library was prepared. TCRdb redid the calling of the PCR reads with MiXCR, one entry per CDR3 protein. The profile shows 700,000 to 950,000 distinct CDR3 sequences, around 17% of them singletons. The TCR was taken from a male patient aged 10-17 years who had a stem cell transplant for acute lymphoblastic leukemia, so the T cells may come from the graft donor. The sample consisted of PBMCs, mostly from graft donor cells, taken 360 days after TCRalphabeta/CD19-depleted stem cell transplant.

CDR3: CASSLGVTGGTDTQYF. The CDR3, as DNA: TGTGCCAGCAGCTTAGGGGTAACAGGGGGCACAGATACGCAGTATTTT. The rearrangement links TRBV7-3 to TRBJ2-3, with 7 positions matching TRBD1. The trim removed 2 bases at V and 1 base at J, leaving 6 bases unmatched. There are 16 residues in the CDR3. CDR1 is SGHTA and CDR2 is FQGTGA in the germline V gene.